This T cell receptor beta chain originates from a study of cytomegalovirus exposure and HLA in healthy donors. As regards this clone: Its antigen remains unidentified. One end of the junction is discordant with germline, which a read error may explain. Additional DNA sequences in this sample encode the identical CDR3.

Study findings and constraints: The study designated 160 or so TCR beta chains cytomegalovirus-associated. Some public TCRs appeared in many individuals, while most sequences were rare. Cytomegalovirus status was reportedly diagnosed by the classifier with high specificity and sensitivity.

Germline CDR1 and CDR2: SGHNT and YYREEE (reference sequence). The CDR3 has 15 residues. Here immunoSEQ multiplex PCR was the method, and the copy in TCRdb shows in-frame clones only, minus some. The sample has fewer than 100,000 clones, roughly 94% seen once; the top ten hold 2.5% to 3.5%. The sequenced sample consisted of PBMCs. V usage is TRBV5-4 and J usage is TRBJ2-5, with TRBD2 matching over 8 bases. The sequence was collected from a woman aged 18-29 years in good health and CMV-seropositive. CDR3 region: CASSSPTSAKETQYF. In nucleotides, the CDR3 is TGTGCCAGTAGCTCGCCGACTAGCGCGAAAGAGACCCAGTACTTC.